The T cell receptor beta chain under discussion was sequenced for a study of beta chain features in type 1 diabetes. Study observations and caveats: Shorter TCRB CDR3s, moderately but significantly so, marked every one of the four CD4+ subsets in Type 1 diabetes patients.

In germline, CDR1 is SGDLS, CDR2 YYNGEE. The CDR3 is 14 amino acids. V gave up 4 bases and J gave up 3 bases, with 8 bases separating them. The whole isolated RNA underwent reverse transcription, so sequencing captured expressed TCRB transcripts. Here immunoSEQ multiplex PCR was the method, and the copy in TCRdb shows in-frame clones only, minus some. The sample records 600,000 or so clones, roughly an eighth being singletons. On this clone: What it binds is unknown.

V gene TRBV9 combines with J gene TRBJ2-6, with a weak D call TRBD2 (5 bases). The sequence was collected from a young man with type 1 diabetes. The specimen was naive CD4+ T cells from blood. The CDR3 region is CASSRLLGANVLTF. The CDR3 nucleotides read TGTGCCAGCAGCAGACTACTTGGGGCCAACGTCCTGACTTTC.